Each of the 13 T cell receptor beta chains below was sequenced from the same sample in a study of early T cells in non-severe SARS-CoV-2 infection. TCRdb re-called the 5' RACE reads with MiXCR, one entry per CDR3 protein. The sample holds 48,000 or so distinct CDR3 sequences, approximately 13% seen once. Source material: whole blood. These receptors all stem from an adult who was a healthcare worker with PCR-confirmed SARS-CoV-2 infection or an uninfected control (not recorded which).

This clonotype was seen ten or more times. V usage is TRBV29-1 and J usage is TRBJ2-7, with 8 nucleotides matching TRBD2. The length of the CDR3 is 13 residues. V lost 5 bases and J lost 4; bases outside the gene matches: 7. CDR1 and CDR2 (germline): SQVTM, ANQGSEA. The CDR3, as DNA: TGCAGCGTTCCCGGGACTAGTGGGTACGAGCAGTACTTC. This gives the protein CSVPGTSGYEQYF.

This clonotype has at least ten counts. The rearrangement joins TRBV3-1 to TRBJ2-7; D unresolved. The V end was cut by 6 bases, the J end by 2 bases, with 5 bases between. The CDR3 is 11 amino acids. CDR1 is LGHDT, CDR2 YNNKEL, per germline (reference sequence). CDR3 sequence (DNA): TGTGCCAGCAGTCAGGCCTACGAGCAGTACTTC. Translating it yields CASSQAYEQYF.

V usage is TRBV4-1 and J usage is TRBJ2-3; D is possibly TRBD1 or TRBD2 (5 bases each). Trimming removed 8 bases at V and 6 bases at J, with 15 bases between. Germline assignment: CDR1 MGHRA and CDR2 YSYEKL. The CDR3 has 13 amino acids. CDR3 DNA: TGCGCCAGCGGAACCCGCGAGGGGGATACGCAGTATTTT. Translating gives CASGTREGDTQYF.

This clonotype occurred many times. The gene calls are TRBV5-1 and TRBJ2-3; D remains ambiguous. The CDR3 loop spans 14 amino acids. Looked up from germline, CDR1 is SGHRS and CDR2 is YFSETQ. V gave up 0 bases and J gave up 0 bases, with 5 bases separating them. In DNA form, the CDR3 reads TGCGCCAGCAGCTTGGGCAGTAGCACAGATACGCAGTATTTT. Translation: CASSLGSSTDTQYF.

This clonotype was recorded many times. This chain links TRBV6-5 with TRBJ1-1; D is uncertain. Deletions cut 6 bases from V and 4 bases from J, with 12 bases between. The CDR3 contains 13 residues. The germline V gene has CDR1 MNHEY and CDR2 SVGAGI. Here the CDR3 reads CASSLSPSTEAFF. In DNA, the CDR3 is TGTGCCAGCAGCCTCAGCCCGAGCACTGAAGCTTTCTTT.

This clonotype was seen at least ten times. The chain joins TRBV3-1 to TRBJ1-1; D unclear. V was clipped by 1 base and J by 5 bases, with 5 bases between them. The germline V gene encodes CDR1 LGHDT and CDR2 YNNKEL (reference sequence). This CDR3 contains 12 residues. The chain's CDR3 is CASSQARTEAFF. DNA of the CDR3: TGTGCCAGCAGCCAAGCTCGGACTGAAGCTTTCTTT.

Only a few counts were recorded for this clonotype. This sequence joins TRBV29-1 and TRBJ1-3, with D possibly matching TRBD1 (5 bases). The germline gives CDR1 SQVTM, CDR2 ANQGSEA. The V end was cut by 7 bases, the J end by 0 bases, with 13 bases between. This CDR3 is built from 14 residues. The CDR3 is CSAGDRSSGNTIYF. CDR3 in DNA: TGCAGCGCCGGCGACAGATCCTCTGGAAACACCATATATTTT.

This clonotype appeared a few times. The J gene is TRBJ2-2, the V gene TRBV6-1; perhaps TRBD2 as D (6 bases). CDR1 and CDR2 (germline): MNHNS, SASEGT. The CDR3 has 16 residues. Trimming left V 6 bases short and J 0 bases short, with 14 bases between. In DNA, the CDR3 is TGTGCCAGCAGGAGTCTAGCGAACGCGAACACCGGGGAGCTGTTTTTT. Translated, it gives CASRSLANANTGELFF.

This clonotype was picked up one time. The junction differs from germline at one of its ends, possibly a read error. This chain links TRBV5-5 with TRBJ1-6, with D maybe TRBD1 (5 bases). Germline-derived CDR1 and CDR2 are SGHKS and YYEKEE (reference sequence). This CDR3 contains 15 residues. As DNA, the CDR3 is TGTGCCAGCAGCTTGGGGCAGGGCCGGGATTCAGCCCTCCACTTT. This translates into CASSLGQGRDSALHF.

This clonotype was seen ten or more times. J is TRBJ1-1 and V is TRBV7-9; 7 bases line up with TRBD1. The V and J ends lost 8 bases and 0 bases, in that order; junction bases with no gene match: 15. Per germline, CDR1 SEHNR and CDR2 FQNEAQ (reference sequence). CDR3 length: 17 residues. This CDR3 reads CASADPGTAFMNTEAFF. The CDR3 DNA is TGTGCCAGCGCAGACCCAGGGACAGCCTTCATGAACACTGAAGCTTTCTTT.

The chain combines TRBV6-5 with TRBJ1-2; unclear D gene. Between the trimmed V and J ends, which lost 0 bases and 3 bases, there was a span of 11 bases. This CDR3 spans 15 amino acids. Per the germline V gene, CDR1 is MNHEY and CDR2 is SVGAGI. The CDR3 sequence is CASSYSIGSHYGYTF. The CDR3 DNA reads TGTGCCAGCAGTTACTCGATAGGCAGCCACTATGGCTACACCTTC.

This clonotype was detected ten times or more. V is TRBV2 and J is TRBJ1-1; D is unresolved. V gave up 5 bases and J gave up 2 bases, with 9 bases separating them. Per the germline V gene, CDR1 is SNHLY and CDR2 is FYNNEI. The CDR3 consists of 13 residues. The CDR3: CASSPGVNTEAFF. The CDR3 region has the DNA TGTGCCAGCAGTCCCGGAGTCAACACTGAAGCTTTCTTT.

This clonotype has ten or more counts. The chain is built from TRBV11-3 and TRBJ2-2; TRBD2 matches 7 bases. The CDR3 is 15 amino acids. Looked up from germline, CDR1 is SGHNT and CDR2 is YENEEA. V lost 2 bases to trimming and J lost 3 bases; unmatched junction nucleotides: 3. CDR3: CASSLSGTYTGELFF. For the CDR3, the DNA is TGTGCCAGCAGCTTAAGCGGGACCTACACCGGGGAGCTGTTTTTT.